This T cell receptor beta chain was captured by sequencing in a study of T cell responses to AZD1222 COVID-19 vaccine. Whole-study results and caveats: Reports say nearly half of spike-specific TCRs go after unmutated variant regions. Spike regions recognized by vaccine-associated CD4 TCRs spanned the protein, led by 160-218 and 743-854.

Measured with immunoSEQ multiplex PCR; TCRdb has only the in-frame clones, and not every one. The table records about 220,000 clones, under 95% of them present only once. V lost 0 bases to trimming and J lost 7 bases, with 16 bases between them. Germline V gene data show CDR1 as SGHNT and CDR2 as YYREEE (reference sequence). CDR3 length: 15 amino acids. This clone showed up just once. The antigen is not known. The sequence derives from an adult in good health. The starting material was peripheral blood, obtained on day 0 of MenACWY control vaccination. The rearrangement uses TRBV5-4 and TRBJ1-1; tentative D call: TRBD1 (5 bases). The CDR3 region has the DNA TGTGCCAGCAGCTTGGGGCGGGACTTTCCTTATGAAGCTTTCTTT. Translating gives CASSLGRDFPYEAFF. The full variable domain, in which reference TRBV5-4 and TRBJ1-1 provide the parts outside the CDR3, is ETGVTQSPTHLIKTRGQQVTLRCSSQSGHNTVSWYQQALGQGPQFIFQYYREEENGRGNFPPRFSGLQFPNYSSELNVNALELDDSALYLCASSLGRDFPYEAFFGQGTRLTVV.